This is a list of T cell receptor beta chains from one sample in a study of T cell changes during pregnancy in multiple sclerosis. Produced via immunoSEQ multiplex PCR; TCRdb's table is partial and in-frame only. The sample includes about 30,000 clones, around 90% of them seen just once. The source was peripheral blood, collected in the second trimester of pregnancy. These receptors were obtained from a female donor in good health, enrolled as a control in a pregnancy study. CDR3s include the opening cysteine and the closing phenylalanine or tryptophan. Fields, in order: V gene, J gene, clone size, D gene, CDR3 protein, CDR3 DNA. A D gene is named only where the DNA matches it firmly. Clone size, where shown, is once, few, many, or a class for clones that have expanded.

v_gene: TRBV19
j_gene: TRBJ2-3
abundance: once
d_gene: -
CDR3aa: CASRSEGLVATSTDTQYF
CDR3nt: TGTGCCAGTAGGAGCGAGGGATTAGTAGCGACTAGCACAGATACGCAGTATTTT

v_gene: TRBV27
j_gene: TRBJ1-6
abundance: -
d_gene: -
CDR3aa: CASSFQTDNSPLHF
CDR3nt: TGTGCCAGCAGTTTTCAGACAGATAATTCACCCCTCCACTTT

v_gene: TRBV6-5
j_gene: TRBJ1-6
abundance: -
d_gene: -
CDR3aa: CASRDIYNSPLHF
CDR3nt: TGTGCCAGCCGGGACATCTATAATTCACCCCTCCACTTT

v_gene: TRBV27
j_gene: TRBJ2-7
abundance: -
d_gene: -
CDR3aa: CASSATYGNEQYF
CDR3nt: TGTGCCAGCAGTGCGACATACGGAAACGAGCAGTACTTC

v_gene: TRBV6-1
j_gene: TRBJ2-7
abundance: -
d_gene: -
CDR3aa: CASSSLGEQYF
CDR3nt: TGTGCCAGCAGCTCACTCGGGGAGCAGTACTTC

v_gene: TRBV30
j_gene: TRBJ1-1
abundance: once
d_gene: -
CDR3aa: CAWSVQPGTEAFF
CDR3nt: TGTGCCTGGAGTGTACAACCGGGCACTGAAGCTTTCTTT

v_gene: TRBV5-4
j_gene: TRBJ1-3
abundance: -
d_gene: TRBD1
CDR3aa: CASSLDRASSGNTIYF
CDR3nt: TGTGCCAGCAGCCTAGACAGGGCCAGCTCTGGAAACACCATATATTTT

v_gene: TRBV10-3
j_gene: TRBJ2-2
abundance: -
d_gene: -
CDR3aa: CAISKGAGELFF
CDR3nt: TGTGCCATCTCAAAGGGGGCCGGGGAGCTGTTTTTT

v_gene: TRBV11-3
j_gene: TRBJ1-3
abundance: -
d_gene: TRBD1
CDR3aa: CASSSGQGPEAIYF
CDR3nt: TGTGCCAGCAGCTCGGGACAGGGCCCAGAGGCCATATATTTT

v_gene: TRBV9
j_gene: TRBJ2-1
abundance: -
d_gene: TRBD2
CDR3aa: CASSDLTSGGDEQFF
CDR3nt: TGTGCCAGCAGCGATTTGACTAGCGGGGGGGATGAGCAGTTCTTC

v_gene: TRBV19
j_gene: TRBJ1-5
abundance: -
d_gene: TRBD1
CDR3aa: CASSRQGANQPQHF
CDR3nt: TGTGCCAGTAGTAGACAGGGGGCTAATCAGCCCCAGCATTTT

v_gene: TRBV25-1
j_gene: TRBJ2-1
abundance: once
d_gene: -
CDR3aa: CASSLASVSSYNEQFF
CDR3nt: TGTGCCAGCAGTCTTGCTAGCGTAAGCTCCTACAATGAGCAGTTCTTC

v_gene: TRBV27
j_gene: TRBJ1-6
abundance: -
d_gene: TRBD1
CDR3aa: CASSFGGQGVWTLHF
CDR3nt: TGTGCCAGCAGTTTTGGGGGACAGGGCGTTTGGACCCTCCACTTT

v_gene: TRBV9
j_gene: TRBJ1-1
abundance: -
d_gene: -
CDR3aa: CASSAPTGTEAFF
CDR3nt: TGTGCCAGCAGCGCCCCGACAGGCACTGAAGCTTTCTTT

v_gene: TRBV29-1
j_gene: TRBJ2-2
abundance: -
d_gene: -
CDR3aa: CSVEDPESGELFF
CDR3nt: TGCAGCGTTGAAGATCCGGAGTCCGGGGAGCTGTTTTTT

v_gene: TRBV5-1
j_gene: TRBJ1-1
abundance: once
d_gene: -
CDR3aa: CASSLVQGPMNTEAFF
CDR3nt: TGCGCCAGCAGCTTGGTTCAGGGCCCCATGAACACTGAAGCTTTCTTT

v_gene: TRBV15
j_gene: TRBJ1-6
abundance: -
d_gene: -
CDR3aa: CATSPRGGYNSPLHF
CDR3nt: TGTGCCACCAGTCCGCGGGGCGGCTATAATTCACCCCTCCACTTT

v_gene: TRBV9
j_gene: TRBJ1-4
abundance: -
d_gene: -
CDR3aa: CASSPHGRAGVDEKLFF
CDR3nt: TGTGCCAGCAGCCCTCACGGCAGGGCAGGTGTGGATGAAAAACTGTTTTTT

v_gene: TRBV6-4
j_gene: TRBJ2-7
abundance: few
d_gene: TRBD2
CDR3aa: CASSELAGGTYEQYF
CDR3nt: TGTGCCAGCAGTGAACTAGCGGGAGGGACCTACGAGCAGTACTTC

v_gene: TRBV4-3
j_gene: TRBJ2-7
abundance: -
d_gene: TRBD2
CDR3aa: CASSQLAGGSYEQYF
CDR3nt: TGCGCCAGCAGCCAACTAGCGGGGGGCTCCTACGAGCAGTACTTC

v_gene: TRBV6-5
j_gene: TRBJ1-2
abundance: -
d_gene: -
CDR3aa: CASSLLGRGHTF
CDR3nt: TGTGCCAGCAGCCTACTGGGGAGAGGGCACACCTTC

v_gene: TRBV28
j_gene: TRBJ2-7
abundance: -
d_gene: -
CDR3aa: CASKKGAYEQYF
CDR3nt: TGTGCCTCCAAAAAGGGGGCCTACGAGCAGTACTTC

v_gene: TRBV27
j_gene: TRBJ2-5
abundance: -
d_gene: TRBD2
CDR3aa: CASSLSGTSGAETQYF
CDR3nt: TGTGCCAGCAGTTTATCGGGGACTAGCGGGGCAGAGACCCAGTACTTC

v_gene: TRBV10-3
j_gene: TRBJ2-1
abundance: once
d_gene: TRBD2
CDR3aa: CAISESGLAGGINLEQFF
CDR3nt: TGTGCCATCAGTGAGTCGGGACTAGCGGGAGGAATCAATCTGGAGCAGTTCTTC

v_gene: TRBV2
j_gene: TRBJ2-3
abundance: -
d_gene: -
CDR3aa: CATLPHGSPSTDTQYF
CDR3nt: TGTGCCACTCTCCCCCATGGGAGCCCTAGCACAGATACGCAGTATTTT

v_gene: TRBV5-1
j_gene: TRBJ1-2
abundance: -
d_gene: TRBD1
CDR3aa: CASSLGQGNYGYTF
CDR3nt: TGCGCCAGCAGCCTCGGACAGGGGAACTATGGCTACACCTTC

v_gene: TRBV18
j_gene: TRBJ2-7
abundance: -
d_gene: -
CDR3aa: CASSPLGRDTKHEQYF
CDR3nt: TGTGCCAGCTCACCACTGGGTCGGGACACGAAGCACGAGCAGTACTTC

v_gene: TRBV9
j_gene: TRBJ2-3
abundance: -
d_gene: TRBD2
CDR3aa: CASSVGASGSLYTQYF
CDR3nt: TGTGCCAGCAGCGTAGGGGCTAGCGGGAGTCTATATACGCAGTATTTT

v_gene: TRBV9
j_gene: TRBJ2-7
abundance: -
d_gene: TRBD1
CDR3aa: CASSPTDRNYEQYF
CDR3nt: TGTGCCAGCAGCCCCACGGACAGGAACTACGAGCAGTACTTC

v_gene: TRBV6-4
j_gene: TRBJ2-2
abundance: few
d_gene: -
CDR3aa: CASSDSGVNTGELFF
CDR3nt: TGTGCCAGCAGTGACTCCGGGGTGAACACCGGGGAGCTGTTTTTT

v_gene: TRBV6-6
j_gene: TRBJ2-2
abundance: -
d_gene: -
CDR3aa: CAGRGENTGELFF
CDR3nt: TGTGCCGGGCGCGGGGAGAACACCGGGGAGCTGTTTTTT

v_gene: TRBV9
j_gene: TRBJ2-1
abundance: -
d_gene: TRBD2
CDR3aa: CASSVETSGGNNEQFF
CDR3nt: TGTGCCAGCAGCGTAGAGACTAGCGGGGGCAACAATGAGCAGTTCTTC

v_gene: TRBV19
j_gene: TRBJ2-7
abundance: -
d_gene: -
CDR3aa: CARRTGDYEQYF
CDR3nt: TGTGCCAGGAGGACGGGGGACTACGAGCAGTACTTC

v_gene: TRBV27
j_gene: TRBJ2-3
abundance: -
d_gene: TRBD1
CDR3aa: CASTLGQGQDTQYF
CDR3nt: TGTGCCAGCACCCTGGGACAGGGACAAGATACGCAGTATTTT

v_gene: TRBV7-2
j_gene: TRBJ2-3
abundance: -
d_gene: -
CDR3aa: CASSLASSADTQYF
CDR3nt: TGTGCCAGCAGCTTAGCTTCTAGCGCAGATACGCAGTATTTT

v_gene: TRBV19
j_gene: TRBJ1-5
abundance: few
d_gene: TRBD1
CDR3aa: CASSLPGQGYQPQHF
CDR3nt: TGTGCCAGTAGTCTCCCGGGACAGGGTTATCAGCCCCAGCATTTT

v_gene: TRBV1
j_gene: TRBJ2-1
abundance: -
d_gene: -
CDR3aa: CTSSHPASVNEQFF
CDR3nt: TGCACCAGCAGCCATCCTGCTAGCGTCAATGAGCAGTTCTTC

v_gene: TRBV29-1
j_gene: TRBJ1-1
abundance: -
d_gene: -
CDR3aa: CSVILRQRSANTEAFF
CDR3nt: TGCAGCGTTATACTCCGACAGAGAAGCGCGAACACTGAAGCTTTCTTT

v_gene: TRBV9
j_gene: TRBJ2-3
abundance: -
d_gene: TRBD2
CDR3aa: CASSPRLAGGVDTQYF
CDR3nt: TGTGCCAGCAGCCCCCGACTAGCGGGGGGGGTAGATACGCAGTATTTT

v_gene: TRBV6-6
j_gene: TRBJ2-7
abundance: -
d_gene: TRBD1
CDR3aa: CASSYRRDRDFEQYF
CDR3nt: TGTGCCAGCAGTTACAGGCGGGACAGGGATTTCGAGCAGTACTTC

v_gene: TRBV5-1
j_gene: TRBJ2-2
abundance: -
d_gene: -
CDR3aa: CASQKGQDTGELFF
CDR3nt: TGCGCCAGCCAGAAGGGGCAGGACACCGGGGAGCTGTTTTTT

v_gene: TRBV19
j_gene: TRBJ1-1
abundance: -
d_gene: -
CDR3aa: CASSIDVQRKTEAFF
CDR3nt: TGTGCCAGTAGTATAGATGTTCAGCGTAAGACTGAAGCTTTCTTT

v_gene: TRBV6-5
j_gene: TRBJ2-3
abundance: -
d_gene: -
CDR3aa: CASGRGDKEYF
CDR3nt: TGTGCCAGCGGACGGGGAGATAAGGAGTATTTT

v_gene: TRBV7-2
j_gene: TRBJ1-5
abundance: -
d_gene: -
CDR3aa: CASSLTGDQPQHF
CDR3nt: TGTGCCAGCAGCTTAACCGGGGATCAGCCCCAGCATTTT